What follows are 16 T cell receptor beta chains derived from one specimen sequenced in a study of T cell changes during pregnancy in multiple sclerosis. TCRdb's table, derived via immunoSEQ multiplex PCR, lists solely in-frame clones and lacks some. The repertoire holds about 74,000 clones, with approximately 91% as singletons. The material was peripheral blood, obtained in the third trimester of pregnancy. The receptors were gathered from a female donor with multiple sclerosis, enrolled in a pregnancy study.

The CDR3: CASSPGANQPQHF. The CDR3 coding sequence is TGTGCCAGCTCACCAGGGGCAAATCAGCCCCAGCATTTT. J is TRBJ1-5 and V is TRBV18; D is possibly TRBD1 (5 bases). CDR1 and CDR2 (germline): KGHSH, LQKENI. The CDR3 consists of 13 residues. The V and J ends lost 2 bases and 4 bases respectively, with 6 bases between them.

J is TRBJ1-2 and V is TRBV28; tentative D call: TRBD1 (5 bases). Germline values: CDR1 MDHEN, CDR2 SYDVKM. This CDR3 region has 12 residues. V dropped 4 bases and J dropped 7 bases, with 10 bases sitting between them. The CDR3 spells CASSYQGIGYTF. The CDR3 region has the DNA TGTGCCAGCAGTTACCAGGGAATTGGCTACACCTTC.

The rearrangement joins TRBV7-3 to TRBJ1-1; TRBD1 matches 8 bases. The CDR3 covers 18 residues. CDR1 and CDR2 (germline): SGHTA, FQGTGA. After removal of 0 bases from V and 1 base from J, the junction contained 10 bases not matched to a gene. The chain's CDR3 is CASSLTYAGGVSNTEAFF. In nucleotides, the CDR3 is TGTGCCAGCAGCTTAACGTACGCAGGGGGCGTTTCGAACACTGAAGCTTTCTTT.

The CDR3 DNA reads TGTGCCAGCAGTGGCCTATACGGCTACACCTTC. Translating it yields CASSGLYGYTF. The chain recombines TRBV2 with TRBJ1-2; D not resolved. Per the germline V gene, CDR1 is SNHLY and CDR2 is FYNNEI. The CDR3 covers 11 residues. The V gene lost 4 bases and the J gene lost 8 bases, with 8 bases spanning the gap.

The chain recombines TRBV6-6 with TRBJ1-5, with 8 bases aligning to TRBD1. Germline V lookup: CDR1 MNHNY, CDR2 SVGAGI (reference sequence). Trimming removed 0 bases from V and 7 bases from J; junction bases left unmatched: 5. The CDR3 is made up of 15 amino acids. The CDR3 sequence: CASSYSRQGRQPQHF. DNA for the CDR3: TGTGCCAGCAGTTACTCCAGACAGGGGAGGCAGCCCCAGCATTTT.

DNA for the CDR3: TGCGCCAGCAGCTTATCGACGGACTTGAACACTGAAGCTTTCTTT. This translates into CASSLSTDLNTEAFF. The gene calls are TRBV5-1 and TRBJ1-1; D is uncertain. This CDR3 has 15 residues. V lost 2 bases to trimming and J lost 0 bases, with 11 bases between them. The germline V gene encodes CDR1 SGHRS and CDR2 YFSETQ.

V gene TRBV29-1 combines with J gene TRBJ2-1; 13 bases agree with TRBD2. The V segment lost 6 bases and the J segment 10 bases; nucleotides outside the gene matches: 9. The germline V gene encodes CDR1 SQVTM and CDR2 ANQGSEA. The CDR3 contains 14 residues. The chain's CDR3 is CSVGGLAGLLEQFF. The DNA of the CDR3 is TGCAGCGTAGGGGGACTAGCGGGGCTGTTAGAGCAGTTCTTC.

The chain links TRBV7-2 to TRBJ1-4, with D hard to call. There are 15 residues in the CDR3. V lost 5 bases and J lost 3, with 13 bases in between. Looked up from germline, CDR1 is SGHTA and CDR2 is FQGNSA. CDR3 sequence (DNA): TGTGCCAGCAGCCCCTCGGGGTTCTCTAATGAAAAACTGTTTTTT. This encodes CASSPSGFSNEKLFF.

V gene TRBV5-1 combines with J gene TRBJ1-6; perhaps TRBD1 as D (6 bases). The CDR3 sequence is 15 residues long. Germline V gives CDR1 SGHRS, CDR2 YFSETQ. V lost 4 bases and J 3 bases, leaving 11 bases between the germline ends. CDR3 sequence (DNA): TGCGCCAGCAGCCAAACAGGGAACTATAATTCACCCCTCCACTTT. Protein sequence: CASSQTGNYNSPLHF. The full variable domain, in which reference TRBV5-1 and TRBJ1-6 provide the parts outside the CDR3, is KAGVTQTPRYLIKTRGQQVTLSCSPISGHRSVSWYQQTPGQGLQFLFEYFSETQRNKGNFPGRFSGRQFSNSRSEMNVSTLELGDSALYLCASSQTGNYNSPLHFGNGTRLTVT.

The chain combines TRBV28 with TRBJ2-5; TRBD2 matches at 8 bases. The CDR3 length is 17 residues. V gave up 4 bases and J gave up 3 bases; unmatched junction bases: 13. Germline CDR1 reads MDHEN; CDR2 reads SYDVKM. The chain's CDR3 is CASSYLSLRLAKETQYF. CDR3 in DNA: TGTGCCAGCAGTTACCTCTCGCTGAGACTAGCGAAAGAGACCCAGTACTTC.

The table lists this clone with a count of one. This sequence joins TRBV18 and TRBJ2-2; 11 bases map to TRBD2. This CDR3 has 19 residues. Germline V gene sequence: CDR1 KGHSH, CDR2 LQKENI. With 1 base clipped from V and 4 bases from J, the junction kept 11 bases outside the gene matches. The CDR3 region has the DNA TGTGCCAGCTCACCACGATTACTAGCGGGGGCCTCGGGCACCGGGGAGCTGTTTTTT. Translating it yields CASSPRLLAGASGTGELFF.

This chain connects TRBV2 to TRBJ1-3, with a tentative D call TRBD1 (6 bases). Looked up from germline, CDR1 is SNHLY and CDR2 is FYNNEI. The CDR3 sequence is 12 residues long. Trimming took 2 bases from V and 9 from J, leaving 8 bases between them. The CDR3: CASSEQGSTIYF. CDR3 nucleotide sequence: TGTGCCAGCAGTGAACAGGGGTCCACCATATATTTT.

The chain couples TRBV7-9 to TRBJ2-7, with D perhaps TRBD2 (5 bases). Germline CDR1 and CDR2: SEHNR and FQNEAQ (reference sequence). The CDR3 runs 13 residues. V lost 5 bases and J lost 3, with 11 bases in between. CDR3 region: CASSPYAGYEQYF. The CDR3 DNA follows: TGTGCCAGCAGCCCCTATGCGGGCTACGAGCAGTACTTC.

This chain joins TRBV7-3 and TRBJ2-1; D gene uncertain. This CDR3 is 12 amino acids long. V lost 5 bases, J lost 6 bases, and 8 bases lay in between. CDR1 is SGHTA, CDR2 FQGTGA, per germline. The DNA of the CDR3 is TGTGCCAGCAGCCCGTCCCCCAATGAGCAGTTCTTC. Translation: CASSPSPNEQFF. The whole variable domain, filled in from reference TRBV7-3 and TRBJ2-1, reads GAGVSQTPSNKVTEKGKYVELRCDPISGHTALYWYRQSLGQGPEFLIYFQGTGAADDSGLPNDRFFAVRPEGSVSTLKIQRTERGDSAVYLCASSPSPNEQFFGPGTRLTVL.

The CDR3 bases are TGTGCCAGTAGTCCGACAGGGTATGGCTACACCTTC. It translates to CASSPTGYGYTF. The chain couples TRBV19 to TRBJ1-2; TRBD1 matches at 7 bases. The V gene's germline CDR1 is LNHDA and CDR2 SQIVND (reference sequence). CDR3 length: 12 amino acids. Unmatched junction bases numbered 2, after V lost 5 bases and J lost 5 bases.

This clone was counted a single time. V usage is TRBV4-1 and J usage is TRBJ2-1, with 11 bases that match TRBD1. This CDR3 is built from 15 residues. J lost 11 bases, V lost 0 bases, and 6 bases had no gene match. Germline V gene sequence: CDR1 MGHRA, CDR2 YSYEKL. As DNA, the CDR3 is TGCGCCAGCAGCCAAGAAGGGACAGGGGGGGTTAAGCAGTTCTTC. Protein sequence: CASSQEGTGGVKQFF.